Shown below are 23 T cell receptor beta chains from a single sample sequenced in a study of OX40 agonist ivuxolimab in advanced cancers. Data came from immunoSEQ multiplex PCR; TCRdb stores just in-frame clones and leaves some out. The data contain roughly 67,000 clones, around nine tenths of them singletons. The starting material was CD4+ or CD8+ T cells sorted from blood, obtained in a trial of the OX40 agonist ivuxolimab. The receptor source for this set is an adult with an advanced solid tumor such as melanoma, head and neck, liver or kidney cancer.

The gene calls are TRBV7-2 and TRBJ2-7, with TRBD1 as a possible D gene (5 bases). In germline, CDR1 is SGHTA, CDR2 FQGNSA. The CDR3 is 14 residues long. The V end lost 1 base, the J end lost 4 bases, and 11 bases lay between the germline ends. The CDR3 spells CASSLGGTGYEQYF. Here the CDR3 DNA reads TGTGCCAGCAGCTTAGGAGGAACAGGATACGAGCAGTACTTC.

The rearrangement links TRBV5-4 to TRBJ2-1; D could derive from TRBD1 or TRBD2 (5 bases each). The V gene's germline CDR1 is SGHNT and CDR2 YYREEE (reference sequence). The CDR3 covers 14 residues. The V end was cut by 4 bases, the J end by 5 bases, with 13 bases between. Written as DNA, the CDR3 is TGTGCCAGCAGCCTCCGGGACCGCAACAATGAGCAGTTCTTC. This codes for CASSLRDRNNEQFF.

This clone was found a few times. This chain uses TRBV11-1 with TRBJ1-1; TRBD1 is a possible D gene (5 bases). V shed 5 bases and J shed 1 base, with 11 bases lying between them. Germline-derived CDR1 and CDR2 are SGHAT and FQDESV (reference sequence). CDR3 length: 14 residues. The CDR3 nucleotides are TGTGCCAGCAGCCCTAGACAGCCGAACACTGAAGCTTTCTTT. It translates to CASSPRQPNTEAFF.

J is TRBJ2-7 and V is TRBV2, with a tentative D call TRBD1 (7 bases). The CDR3 has 13 amino acids. The germline V gene encodes CDR1 SNHLY and CDR2 FYNNEI. V was cut by 4 bases and J by 3 bases, with 10 bases left in between. The DNA of the CDR3 is TGTGCCAGCAGTGGACAGGGAGGCTACGAGCAGTACTTC. As protein: CASSGQGGYEQYF.

In the case of this clone: This sample includes further DNA sequences coding for the same CDR3. J is TRBJ1-2 and V is TRBV7-2, with 10 bases lining up with TRBD1. The germline V gene has CDR1 SGHTA and CDR2 FQGNSA. The CDR3 is 15 residues long. J lost 3 bases, V lost 1 base, and 2 bases had no gene match. CDR3 in DNA: TGTGCCAGCAGCTTAGGGGGGACAGGGGACTATGGCTACACCTTC. It specifies CASSLGGTGDYGYTF.

This clone was picked up one time. The chain links TRBV5-6 to TRBJ2-2; maybe TRBD1 (6 bases). V dropped 4 bases and J dropped 5 bases, with 12 bases sitting between them. This CDR3 has 14 residues. Germline V gene data show CDR1 as SGHDT and CDR2 as YYEEEE. The CDR3 DNA reads TGTGCCAGCAGCCCAGGGGTGTTTACCGGGGAGCTGTTTTTT. Protein: CASSPGVFTGELFF.

This chain links TRBV10-3 with TRBJ1-1; D not resolved. The CDR3 extends over 11 amino acids. V was shortened by 10 bases and J by 7 bases, with 13 bases between the two germline ends. Germline V gene sequence: CDR1 ENHRY, CDR2 SYGVKD. CDR3 bases: TGTGCCACGAGGGATCGTCATGAAGCTTTCTTT. Translated: CATRDRHEAFF.

This chain uses TRBV6-5 with TRBJ2-7, with 9 bases aligning to TRBD1. The CDR3 runs 15 residues. The germline V gene has CDR1 MNHEY and CDR2 SVGAGI. The V and J ends lost 0 bases and 1 base, in that order; junction bases with no gene match: 1. The CDR3 loop reads CASSYSGQGSYEQYF. The CDR3 nucleotides are TGTGCCAGCAGTTACTCGGGACAGGGATCCTACGAGCAGTACTTC.

The genes are TRBV7-2 and TRBJ1-5, with D hard to call. CDR1 is SGHTA and CDR2 is FQGNSA in the germline V gene. The CDR3 is made up of 14 amino acids. Trimming cost V 1 base and J 7 bases, with 11 bases left between them. The CDR3 nucleotides read TGTGCCAGCAGCTTAGATAGTTCCAGCCAGCCCCAGCATTTT. This codes for CASSLDSSSQPQHF.

J is TRBJ1-2 and V is TRBV7-9, with D possibly being TRBD1 (5 bases). Germline lookup yields CDR1 SEHNR and CDR2 FQNEAQ (reference sequence). V was pared by 5 bases and J by 8 bases, with 24 bases between. This CDR3 spans 16 amino acids. CDR3 loop: CASSLPGGAALRGYTF. The CDR3 DNA sequence: TGTGCCAGCAGCCTCCCGGGAGGGGCAGCTTTGCGGGGCTACACCTTC.

Only a few counts were recorded for this clone. CDR3 amino acids: CASSADYGYTF. The CDR3 DNA reads as TGTGCCAGCAGCGCCGACTATGGCTACACCTTC. The genes are TRBV5-6 and TRBJ1-2; D is ambiguous. Germline V gene lookup returns CDR1 SGHDT and CDR2 YYEEEE. CDR3 size: 11 residues. The V and J ends lost 4 bases and 3 bases respectively, with 4 bases between them.

In its sample, this clone was seen once. The V and J genes are TRBV5-1 and TRBJ2-3; 13 bases fit TRBD2. Unmatched junction bases numbered 4, after V lost 4 bases and J lost 2 bases. In germline, CDR1 is SGHRS, CDR2 YFSETQ. This CDR3 spans 16 amino acids. CDR3 bases: TGCGCCAGCAGCGTACTAGCGGGGGGGCCCACAGATACGCAGTATTTT. It specifies CASSVLAGGPTDTQYF.

As concerns this clone: At one end, the junction sequence differs from germline, possibly due to a read error. The chain is built from TRBV10-3 and TRBJ1-3, with D unclear. The CDR3 sequence is 14 residues long. Germline assignment: CDR1 ENHRY and CDR2 SYGVKD. The CDR3 reads CAISSDLSGNTTYF. The CDR3 DNA reads as TGTGCCATCAGTTCGGACCTCTCTGGAAACACCACATATTTT.

CDR3 sequence (DNA): TGTGCCAGCAGCTCGGTAGCGGGGGGGAGGGATGAGCAGTTCTTC. Encoded protein: CASSSVAGGRDEQFF. This chain uses TRBV5-4 with TRBJ2-1, with 11 bases identical to TRBD2. Looked up from germline, CDR1 is SGHNT and CDR2 is YYREEE (reference sequence). The CDR3 is 15 amino acids. Trimming at V came to 3 bases and at J to 8 bases, leaving 7 bases not matched to a gene.

This CDR3 is CASRPTRRGHYGYTF. The CDR3 nucleotides are TGTGCCAGCAGACCCACCCGTAGGGGTCACTATGGCTACACCTTC. J is TRBJ1-2 and V is TRBV6-5, with D possibly being TRBD1 (5 bases). The germline gives CDR1 MNHEY, CDR2 SVGAGI. There are 15 residues in the CDR3. V was clipped by 6 bases and J by 3 bases, with 17 bases between them.

This clone was detected once. The germline gene is not matched at one end of the junction; a read error may be the cause. The chain is built from TRBV7-7 and TRBJ2-7, with D unresolved. Germline V gives CDR1 SSHAT, CDR2 FNYEAQ (reference sequence). The CDR3 covers 13 residues. CDR3 nucleotide sequence: TGTGCCAACAGCTCCCCCCCTCGATACGAGCAGTACTTC. Amino acid sequence: CANSSPPRYEQYF.

The J gene is TRBJ1-2, the V gene TRBV6-5; D might be TRBD1 (6 bases). Germline V CDR1 and CDR2: MNHEY, SVGAGI. V was shortened by 7 bases and J by 4 bases, with 19 bases between the two germline ends. This CDR3 is built from 15 residues. CDR3 loop: CASKPQRTVLYGYTF. CDR3 bases: TGTGCCAGCAAACCTCAGAGGACAGTCCTCTATGGCTACACCTTC.

The chain uses TRBV4-2 and TRBJ2-7, with TRBD2 as a possible D gene (5 bases). Germline V gene data show CDR1 as LGHNA and CDR2 as YNFKEQ. V lost 2 bases, J lost 2 bases, and 13 bases lay in between. CDR3 length equals 15 residues. The CDR3 sequence: CASSQITGNAYEQYF. For the CDR3, the DNA is TGTGCCAGCAGCCAAATAACCGGGAACGCCTACGAGCAGTACTTC.

The chain couples TRBV7-8 to TRBJ1-5; 12 positions match TRBD1. CDR3 length equals 16 residues. The V and J ends lost 5 bases and 6 bases, in that order; junction bases with no gene match: 8. Germline-derived CDR1 and CDR2 are SGHVS and FQNEAQ. The CDR3 coding sequence is TGTGCCAGCAGCCTACTCGGGACAGGGGGCTTTCAGCCCCAGCATTTT. Its protein product is CASSLLGTGGFQPQHF.

The chain carries TRBV5-1 and TRBJ1-1; a weak D match, TRBD1 (5 bases). Trimming removed 6 bases from V and 5 bases from J, with 26 bases in between. The CDR3 length is 17 residues. Germline V gene sequence: CDR1 SGHRS, CDR2 YFSETQ. This CDR3 is CASTISGQGGSGTEAFF. CDR3 bases: TGCGCCAGCACCATTAGTGGGCAGGGTGGGTCCGGGACTGAAGCTTTCTTT.

The CDR3 sequence: CASSLVVSRDEQFF. CDR3 DNA sequence: TGCGCCAGCAGCTTGGTTGTCTCTCGGGATGAGCAGTTCTTC. This chain connects TRBV5-1 to TRBJ2-1; D is ambiguous. Trimming removed 0 bases from V and 8 bases from J, with 12 bases in between. The V gene's germline CDR1 is SGHRS and CDR2 YFSETQ. The CDR3 has 14 residues.

This chain connects TRBV29-1 to TRBJ2-1; 8 bases map to TRBD1. V shed 3 bases, J shed 2 bases, and the junction held 3 bases outside the gene matches. CDR3 length: 14 amino acids. In germline, CDR1 is SQVTM, CDR2 ANQGSEA. The CDR3 here is CSVDSGQAYNEQFF. The CDR3, as DNA: TGCAGCGTTGACTCGGGACAGGCCTACAATGAGCAGTTCTTC.

The chain links TRBV11-2 to TRBJ1-2, with unresolved D. Germline assignment: CDR1 SGHAT and CDR2 FQNNGV. This CDR3 region has 11 residues. Trimming cost V 4 bases and J 5 bases, with 5 bases left between them. Here the CDR3 reads CASSSQYGYTF. CDR3 DNA sequence: TGTGCCAGCAGCTCCCAATATGGCTACACCTTC.